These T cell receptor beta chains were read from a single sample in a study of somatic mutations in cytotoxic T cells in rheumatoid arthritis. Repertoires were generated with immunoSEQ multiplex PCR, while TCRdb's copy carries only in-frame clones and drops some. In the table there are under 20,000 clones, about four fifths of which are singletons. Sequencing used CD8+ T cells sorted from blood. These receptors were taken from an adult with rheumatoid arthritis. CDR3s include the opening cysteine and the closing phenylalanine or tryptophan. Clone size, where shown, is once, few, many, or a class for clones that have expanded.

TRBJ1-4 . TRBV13 CASSLPSQHRKLFF
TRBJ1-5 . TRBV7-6 CASSLASSGNQPQHF
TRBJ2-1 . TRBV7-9 CASRHGGYEQFF
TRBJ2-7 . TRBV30 CAWSPGTGLYEQYF
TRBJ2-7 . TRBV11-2 CASSLDLGPAEQYF
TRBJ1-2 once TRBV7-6 CASSPGQGLNYGYTF
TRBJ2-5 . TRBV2 CASSQTGYQETQYF
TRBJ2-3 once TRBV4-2 CASSQDPRAGGPGADTQYF
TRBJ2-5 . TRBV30 CAWRRDKETQYF
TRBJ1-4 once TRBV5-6 CASSQNVGLSNEKLFF
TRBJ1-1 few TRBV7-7 CASSLALNTEAFF
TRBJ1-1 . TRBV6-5 CASSYGTQTEAFF
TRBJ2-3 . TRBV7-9 CASSLPSEGLRRGDTQYF
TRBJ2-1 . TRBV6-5 CASSSWGNEQFF
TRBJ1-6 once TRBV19 CASSIGGNSPLHF
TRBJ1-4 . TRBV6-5 CASSSTGGLEKLFF
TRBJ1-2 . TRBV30 CAWSVGDGYGYTF
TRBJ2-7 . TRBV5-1 CASSFRAGTYEQYF
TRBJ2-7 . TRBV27 CASSFGGGAYEQYF
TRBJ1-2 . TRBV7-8 CASSADSVMGTNYGYTF
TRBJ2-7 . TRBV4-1 CASSQGGGLSYEQYF
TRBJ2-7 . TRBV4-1 CASSQESVEDYEQYF
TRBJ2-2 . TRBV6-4 CASSDSGLSTGELFF
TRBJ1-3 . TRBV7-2 CASSLEGQGLATIYF
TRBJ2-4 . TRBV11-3 CASSPRTGLAGNIQYF
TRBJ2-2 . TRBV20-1 CRGGELFF
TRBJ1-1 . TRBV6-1 CASSVPAMNTEAFF
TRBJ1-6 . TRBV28 CASSFDQTGAYNSPLHF
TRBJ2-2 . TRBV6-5 CASSYGLAGTGELFF
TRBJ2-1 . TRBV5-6 CASSYWGENEQFF
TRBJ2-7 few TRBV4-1 CASRGGYEQYF